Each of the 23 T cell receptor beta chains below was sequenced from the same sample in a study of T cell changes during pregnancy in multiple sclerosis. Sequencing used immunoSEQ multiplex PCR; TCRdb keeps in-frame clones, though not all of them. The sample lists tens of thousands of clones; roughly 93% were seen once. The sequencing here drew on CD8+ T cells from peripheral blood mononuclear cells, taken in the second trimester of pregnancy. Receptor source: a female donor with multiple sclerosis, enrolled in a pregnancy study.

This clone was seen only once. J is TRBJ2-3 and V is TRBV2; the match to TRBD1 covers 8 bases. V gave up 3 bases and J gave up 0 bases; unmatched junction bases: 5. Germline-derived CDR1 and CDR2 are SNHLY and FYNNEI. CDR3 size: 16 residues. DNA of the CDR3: TGTGCCAGCAGTGAGGACAGGGCCCTTAGCACAGATACGCAGTATTTT. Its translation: CASSEDRALSTDTQYF.

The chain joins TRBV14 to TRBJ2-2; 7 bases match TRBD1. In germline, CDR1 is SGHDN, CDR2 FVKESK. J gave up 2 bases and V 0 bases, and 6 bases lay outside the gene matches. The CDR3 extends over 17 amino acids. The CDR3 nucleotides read TGTGCCAGCAGCCAAGAGGGGACAGCTACAAACACCGGGGAGCTGTTTTTT. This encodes CASSQEGTATNTGELFF.

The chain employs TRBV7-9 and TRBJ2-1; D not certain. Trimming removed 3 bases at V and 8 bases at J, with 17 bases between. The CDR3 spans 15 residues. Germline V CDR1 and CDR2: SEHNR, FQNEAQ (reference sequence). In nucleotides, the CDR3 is TGTGCCAGCAGCTTCCCAGACGAGGTCCTTGATGAGCAGTTCTTC. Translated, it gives CASSFPDEVLDEQFF.

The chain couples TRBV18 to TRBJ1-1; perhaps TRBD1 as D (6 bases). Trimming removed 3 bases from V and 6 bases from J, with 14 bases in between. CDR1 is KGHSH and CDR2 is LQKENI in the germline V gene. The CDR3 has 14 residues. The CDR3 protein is CASSPTMGGPEAFF. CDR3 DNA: TGTGCCAGCTCACCGACTATGGGGGGGCCTGAAGCTTTCTTT.

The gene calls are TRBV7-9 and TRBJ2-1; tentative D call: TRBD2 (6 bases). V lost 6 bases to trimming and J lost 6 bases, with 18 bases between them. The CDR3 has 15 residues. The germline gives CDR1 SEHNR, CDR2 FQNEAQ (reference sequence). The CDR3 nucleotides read TGTGCCAGCAGGCAGCTTGGGAACGGGGGCAATGAGCAGTTCTTC. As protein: CASRQLGNGGNEQFF.

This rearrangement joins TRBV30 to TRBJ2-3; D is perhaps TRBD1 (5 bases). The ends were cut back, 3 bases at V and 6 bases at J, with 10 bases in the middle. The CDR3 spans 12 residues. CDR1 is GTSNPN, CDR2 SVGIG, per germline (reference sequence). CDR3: CAWREGVDTQYF. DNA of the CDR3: TGTGCCTGGAGGGAAGGGGTCGATACGCAGTATTTT.

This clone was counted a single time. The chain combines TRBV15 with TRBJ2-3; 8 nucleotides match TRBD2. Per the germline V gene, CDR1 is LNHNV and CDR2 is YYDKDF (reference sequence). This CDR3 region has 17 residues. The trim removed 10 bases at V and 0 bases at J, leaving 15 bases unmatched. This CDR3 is CAIRGDLSGASTDTQYF. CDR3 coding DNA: TGTGCCATCCGGGGAGATCTTAGCGGGGCGAGCACAGATACGCAGTATTTT.

CDR3: CTSSPGRTYSGSNSYNEQFF. The CDR3 DNA is TGCACCAGCAGCCCAGGGAGGACCTATAGCGGGTCGAACTCCTACAATGAGCAGTTCTTC. The chain carries TRBV1 and TRBJ2-1; TRBD2 is the table's D call and was not checked against the DNA. TRBV1 is recorded as a pseudogene. The CDR3 runs to 20 residues.

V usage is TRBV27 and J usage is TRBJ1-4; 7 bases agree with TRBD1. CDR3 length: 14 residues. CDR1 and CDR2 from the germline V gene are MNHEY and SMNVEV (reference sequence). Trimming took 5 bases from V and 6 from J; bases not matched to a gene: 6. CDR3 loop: CASSMTGSDEKLFF. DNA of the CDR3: TGTGCCAGCAGTATGACAGGGTCGGATGAAAAACTGTTTTTT.

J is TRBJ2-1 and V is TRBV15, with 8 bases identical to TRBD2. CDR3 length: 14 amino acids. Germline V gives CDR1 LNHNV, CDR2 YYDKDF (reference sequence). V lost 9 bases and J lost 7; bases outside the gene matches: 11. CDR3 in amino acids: CATRGAGGYNEQFF. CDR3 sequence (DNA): TGTGCCACTCGAGGCGCGGGAGGCTATAATGAGCAGTTCTTC.

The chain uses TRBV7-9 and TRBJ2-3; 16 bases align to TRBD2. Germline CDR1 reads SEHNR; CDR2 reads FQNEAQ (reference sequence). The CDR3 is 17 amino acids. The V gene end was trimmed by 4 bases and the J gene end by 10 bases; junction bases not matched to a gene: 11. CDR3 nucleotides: TGTGCCAGCAGCTACCCGGGACTAGCGGGGGGGCCCGGACCGCAGTATTTT. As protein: CASSYPGLAGGPGPQYF.

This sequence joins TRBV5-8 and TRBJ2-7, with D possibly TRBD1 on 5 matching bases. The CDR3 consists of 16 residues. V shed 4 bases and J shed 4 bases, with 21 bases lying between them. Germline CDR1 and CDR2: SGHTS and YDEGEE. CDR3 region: CASSAAGRHEAYEQYF. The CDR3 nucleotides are TGTGCCAGCAGCGCCGCAGGGCGGCATGAGGCATACGAGCAGTACTTC.

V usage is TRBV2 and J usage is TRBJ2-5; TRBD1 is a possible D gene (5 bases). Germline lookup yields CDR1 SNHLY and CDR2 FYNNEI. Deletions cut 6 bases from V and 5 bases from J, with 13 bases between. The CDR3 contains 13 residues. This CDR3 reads CASSHGHRETQYF. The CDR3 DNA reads TGTGCCAGCAGCCACGGACACCGGGAGACCCAGTACTTC. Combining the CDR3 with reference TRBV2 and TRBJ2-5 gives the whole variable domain EPEVTQTPSHQVTQMGQEVILRCVPISNHLYFYWYRQILGQKVEFLVSFYNNEISEKSEIFDDQFSVERPDGSNFTLKIRSTKLEDSAMYFCASSHGHRETQYFGPGTRLLVL.

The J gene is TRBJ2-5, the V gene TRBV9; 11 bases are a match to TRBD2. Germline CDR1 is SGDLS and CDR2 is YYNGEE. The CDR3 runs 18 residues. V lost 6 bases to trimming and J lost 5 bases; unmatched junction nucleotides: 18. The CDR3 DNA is TGTGCCAGCACCTTAGTCCCCCCCACTAGCGGGGGAGGGGAGACCCAGTACTTC. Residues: CASTLVPPTSGGGETQYF.

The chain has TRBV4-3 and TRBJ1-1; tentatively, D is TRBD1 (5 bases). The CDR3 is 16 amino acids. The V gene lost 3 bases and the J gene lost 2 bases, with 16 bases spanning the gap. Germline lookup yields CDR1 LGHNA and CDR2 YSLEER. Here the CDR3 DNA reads TGCGCCAGCAGCCAGGGGTTGGGGGGTCTTAACACTGAAGCTTTCTTT. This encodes CASSQGLGGLNTEAFF.

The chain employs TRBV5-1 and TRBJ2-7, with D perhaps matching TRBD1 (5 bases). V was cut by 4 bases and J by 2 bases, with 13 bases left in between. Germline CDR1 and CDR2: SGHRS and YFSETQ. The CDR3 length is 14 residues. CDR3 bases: TGCGCCAGCAGCCTTCGACAGCCTACCTACGAGCAGTACTTC. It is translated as CASSLRQPTYEQYF.

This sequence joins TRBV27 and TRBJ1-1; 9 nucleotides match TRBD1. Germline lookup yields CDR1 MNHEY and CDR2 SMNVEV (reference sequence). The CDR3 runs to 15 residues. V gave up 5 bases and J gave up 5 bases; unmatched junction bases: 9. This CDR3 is CASSRDRAKGTEAFF. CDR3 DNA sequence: TGTGCCAGCAGTCGGGACAGGGCAAAGGGAACTGAAGCTTTCTTT.

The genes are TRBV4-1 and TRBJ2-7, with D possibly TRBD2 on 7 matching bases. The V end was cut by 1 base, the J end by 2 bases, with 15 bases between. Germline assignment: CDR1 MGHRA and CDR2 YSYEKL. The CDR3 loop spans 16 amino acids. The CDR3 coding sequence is TGCGCCAGCAGCCAAGGGGAGGGGGACTTTCCCTACGAGCAGTACTTC. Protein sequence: CASSQGEGDFPYEQYF.

This CDR3 is CSVGLADHANSYEQYF. CDR3 nucleotide sequence: TGCAGCGTTGGACTAGCGGATCATGCTAATTCCTACGAGCAGTACTTC. The chain employs TRBV29-1 and TRBJ2-7, with TRBD2 identical over 9 bases. The CDR3 is 16 residues long. Trimming cost V 4 bases and J 1 base; bases outside gene matches: 11. Germline V gene sequence: CDR1 SQVTM, CDR2 ANQGSEA.

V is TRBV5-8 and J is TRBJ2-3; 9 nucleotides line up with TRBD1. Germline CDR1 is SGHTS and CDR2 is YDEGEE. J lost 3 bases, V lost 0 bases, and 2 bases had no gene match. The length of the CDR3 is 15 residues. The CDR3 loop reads CASSLDRGLTDTQYF. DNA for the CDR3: TGTGCCAGCAGCTTGGACAGGGGGCTTACAGATACGCAGTATTTT. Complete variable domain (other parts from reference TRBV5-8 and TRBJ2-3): EAGVTQSPTHLIKTRGQQATLRCSPISGHTSVYWYQQALGLGLQFLLWYDEGEERNRGNFPPRFSGRQFPNYSSELNVNALELEDSALYLCASSLDRGLTDTQYFGPGTRLTVL.

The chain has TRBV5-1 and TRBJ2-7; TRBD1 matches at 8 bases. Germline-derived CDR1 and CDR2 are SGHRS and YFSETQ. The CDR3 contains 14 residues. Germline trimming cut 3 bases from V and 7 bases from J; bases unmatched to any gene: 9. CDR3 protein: CASSSKDRVKEQYF. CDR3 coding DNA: TGCGCCAGCAGCTCCAAGGACAGGGTCAAGGAGCAGTACTTC.

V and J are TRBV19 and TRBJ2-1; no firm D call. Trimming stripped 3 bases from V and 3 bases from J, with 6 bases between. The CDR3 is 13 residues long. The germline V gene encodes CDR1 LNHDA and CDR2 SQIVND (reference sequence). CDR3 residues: CASSISSYNEQFF. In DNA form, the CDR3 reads TGTGCCAGTAGTATCTCCAGCTACAATGAGCAGTTCTTC.

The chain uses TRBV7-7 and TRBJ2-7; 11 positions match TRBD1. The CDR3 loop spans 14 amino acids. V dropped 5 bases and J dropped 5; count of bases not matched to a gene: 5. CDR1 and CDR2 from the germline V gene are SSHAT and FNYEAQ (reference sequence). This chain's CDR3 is CASSIGQGANEQYF. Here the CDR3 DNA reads TGTGCCAGCAGCATTGGACAGGGGGCAAACGAGCAGTACTTC.